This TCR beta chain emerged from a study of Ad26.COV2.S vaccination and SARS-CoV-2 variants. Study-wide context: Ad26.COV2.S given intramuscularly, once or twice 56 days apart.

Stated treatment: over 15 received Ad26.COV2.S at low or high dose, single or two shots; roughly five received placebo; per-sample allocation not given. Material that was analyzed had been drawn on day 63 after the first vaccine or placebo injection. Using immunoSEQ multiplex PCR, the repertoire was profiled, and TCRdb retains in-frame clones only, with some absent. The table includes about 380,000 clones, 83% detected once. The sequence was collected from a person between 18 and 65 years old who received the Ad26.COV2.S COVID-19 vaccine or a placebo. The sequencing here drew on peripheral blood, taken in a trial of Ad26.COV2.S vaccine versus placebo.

The DNA of the CDR3 is TGTGCCAGCAGCGCCTCTGGAAACACCATATATTTT. Translating it yields CASSASGNTIYF. The chain recombines TRBV9 with TRBJ1-3; D unresolved. The V end lost 3 bases, the J end lost 0 bases, and 1 base lay between the germline ends. The CDR3 has 12 amino acids. Looked up from germline, CDR1 is SGDLS and CDR2 is YYNGEE.